This is a list of T cell receptor beta chains from one sample in a study of blood T cells in healthy people across ages. One entry per CDR3 protein, called by TCRdb with MiXCR from the 5' RACE reads. The sample contains some 1,000,000 distinct CDR3 sequences, 25% of which appear only once. Separately, the same data were catalogued under a study of T cells of mothers and their children.

Sequencing used blood. These receptors were collected from a girl aged 2-10 years in good health. Each CDR3 is given with its conserved first and last residue. A D gene is named only where the DNA matches it firmly. Size tells how often a clone was seen (once, few, many) or the class of an expanded clone, and some rows leave it out.

TRBD1,NA,TRBJ2-7,TRBV7-9,TGTGCCAGCAGCCCCCGGGACAGGGTCCCCTACGACCAGTACTTC,CASSPRDRVPYDQYF
NA,few,TRBJ2-7,TRBV25-1,TGTGCCAGCAGTGACCCCTCTCTCGAGCAGTACTTC,CASSDPSLEQYF
NA,NA,TRBJ2-5,TRBV24-1,TGTGCCACCAGTGATCCCATGGGTCCTCAAGGAGAGTACTTC,CATSDPMGPQGEYF
TRBD2,few,TRBJ2-5,TRBV12-3/TRBV12-4,TGTGCCTGCAGTTTTATAGCGGGGGGGCTCCAAGAGACCCAGTACTTC,CACSFIAGGLQETQYF
NA,NA,TRBJ2-7,TRBV5-5,TGTGCCAGCAGGGCGGGGGACAGCCCTTCCTACGAGCAGTACTTC,CASRAGDSPSYEQYF
NA,few,TRBJ2-7,TRBV27,TGTGCCAGCAGTTTAGGGGGCGCCGGTAACTACGAGCAGTACTTC,CASSLGGAGNYEQYF
NA,NA,TRBJ1-4,TRBV27,TGTGCCAGCAGGACCCTATTCGCTCCCGCTGAAAAACTGTTTTTT,CASRTLFAPAEKLFF
NA,few,TRBJ2-1,TRBV7-9,TGTGCCAGCGTTGACCGGAACCACAATGAGCAGTTCTTC,CASVDRNHNEQFF
NA,few,TRBJ1-1,TRBV5-1,TGCGCCAGCAGCACGGAGGGCCAGCCTGAAGCTTTCTTT,CASSTEGQPEAFF
NA,few,TRBJ1-1,TRBV19,TGTGCCAGTAGGACACAGGGAAGTGAAGCTTTCTTT,CASRTQGSEAFF
NA,NA,TRBJ1-1,TRBV12-3/TRBV12-4,TGTGCCAGCAGTTTCGAAACTGAGAACACTGAAGCTTTCTTT,CASSFETENTEAFF
NA,NA,TRBJ2-7,TRBV27,TGTGCCAGCAGTCAACTAGAAGGCTACGAGCAGTACTTC,CASSQLEGYEQYF
NA,NA,TRBJ2-2,TRBV5-5,TGTGCCAGCAGGTTCCACGGGAACACCGGGGAGCTGTTTTTT,CASRFHGNTGELFF
TRBD1,few,TRBJ2-5,TRBV19,TGTGCCAGTGGAGACGGGACAGGGTTTCGAGAGACCCAGTACTTC,CASGDGTGFRETQYF
NA,NA,TRBJ2-5,TRBV28,TGTGCCAGCAGTTCGACAGCTTCGGAGTTCTTC,CASSSTASEFF
NA,few,TRBJ2-5,TRBV12-3/TRBV12-4,TGTGCCAGTCCCTGGGGGGAGCCCCCAGCTTCCAGCGTACAGACCCAGTACTTC,CASPWGEPPASSVQTQYF
NA,few,TRBJ2-2,TRBV4-1,TGCGCCAGCAGCCAGCCCGTTGGCGCCGGGGAGCTGTTTTTT,CASSQPVGAGELFF
NA,NA,TRBJ2-7,TRBV19,TGTGCCAGTAGTATCCGGAACGAGCAGTACTTC,CASSIRNEQYF
NA,NA,TRBJ2-3,TRBV4-3,TGCGCCAGCAGCCCAAGTCCCGCGGGGCAGATCACAGATACGCAGTATTTT,CASSPSPAGQITDTQYF
NA,NA,TRBJ2-7,TRBV28,TGTGCCAGCAGTTTAAAAGTGGCTGAATCCCCCTCCTACGAGCAGTACTTC,CASSLKVAESPSYEQYF
TRBD2,NA,TRBJ2-7,TRBV5-5,TGTGCCAGCAGCTTGGGGGGACTAGCGGGAGGACGTAACTCCTACGAGCAGTACTTC,CASSLGGLAGGRNSYEQYF
NA,NA,TRBJ2-3,TRBV28,TGTGCCAGCAGTAAGGGACTGAAGAAATACACAGATACGCAGTATTTT,CASSKGLKKYTDTQYF
NA,NA,TRBJ2-1,TRBV11-2,TGTGCCAGCGCGTTAGGCTACAATGAGCAGTTCTTC,CASALGYNEQFF
NA,NA,TRBJ2-3,TRBV20-1,TGCAGTGCTAGAGGTGCTAGCACAGATACGCAGTATTTT,CSARGASTDTQYF
NA,NA,TRBJ1-5,TRBV28,TGTGCCAGCAGTCCTGATAATCAGCCCCAGCATTTT,CASSPDNQPQHF
NA,NA,TRBJ1-2,TRBV15,TGTGCCACCAGCAGCGACAGGTTCGGCTACACCTTC,CATSSDRFGYTF
NA,few,TRBJ2-1,TRBV7-3,TGTGCCAGCAGCTTAACGTACTTCCCGGGACTCAACAATGAGCAGTTCTTC,CASSLTYFPGLNNEQFF
TRBD2,NA,TRBJ2-1,TRBV20-1,TGCAGTGCCGTACTAGCGGTCTACAATGAGCAGTTCTTC,CSAVLAVYNEQFF
NA,NA,TRBJ1-2,TRBV7-9,TGTGCCAGCACCTCGGGGTGGGGTGGCTACACCTTC,CASTSGWGGYTF
TRBD2,NA,TRBJ2-4,TRBV28,TGTGCCAGCAGTCTGTCTAGCGGGAGTACCAAAAACATTCAGTACTTC,CASSLSSGSTKNIQYF
TRBD2,NA,TRBJ2-3,TRBV18,TGTGCCAGCTCACAGACTAGCGGGGGGATCACGGGAGATACGCAGTATTTT,CASSQTSGGITGDTQYF
NA,NA,TRBJ1-1,TRBV7-9,TGTGCCAGCAGCTTACCCTCGGGCAGGGGAACGAACACTGAAGCTTTCTTT,CASSLPSGRGTNTEAFF
NA,many,TRBJ2-5,TRBV7-2,TGTGCCAGCAGGATGGAGGGTACGACCCAGTACTTC,CASRMEGTTQYF
NA,NA,TRBJ2-2,TRBV6-6,TGTGCCAGCATAATTGGGACCGCTAACACCGGGGAGCTGTTTTTT,CASIIGTANTGELFF
TRBD1,NA,TRBJ1-1,TRBV20-1,TGCAGTACTAGACGGGACAGGGGATGGGCTTTCTTT,CSTRRDRGWAFF
TRBD2,few,TRBJ2-3,TRBV29-1,TGCAGCGTCGGGGGGGACGGAGAGACCCAGTACTTT,CSVGGDGETQYF
NA,NA,TRBJ2-1,TRBV20-1,TGCAGTGCTAGCAACAGGGTTGGGATCAATGAGCAGTTCTTC,CSASNRVGINEQFF
NA,NA,TRBJ2-1,TRBV13,TGTGCCAGCAGCCTAAGGGGCTCCTACAATGAGCAGCTCTTC,CASSLRGSYNEQLF
NA,NA,TRBJ1-5,TRBV11-2,TGTGCCAGCAGCTTGGGGGAGGGGGTGGACCAGCCCCAGCGTTTT,CASSLGEGVDQPQRF
NA,NA,TRBJ1-4,TRBV28,TGTGCCAGCAGTTTTGGTTCGCTCGGCTATAATGAAAAACTGTTTTTT,CASSFGSLGYNEKLFF
NA,few,TRBJ1-1,TRBV4-3,TGCGCCAGCAGCCAAGAGGCGGTTGGAAGAGCCAACACTGAAGCTTTCTTT,CASSQEAVGRANTEAFF
NA,NA,TRBJ2-5,TRBV15,TGTGCCACCAGCAGCTTCATAATAGGGCAAGAGACCCAGTACTTC,CATSSFIIGQETQYF
TRBD2,NA,TRBJ2-7,TRBV28,TGTGCCAGCAGTTTAGCGGGAGAACTGGTCGGCGAGCAGCACTTC,CASSLAGELVGEQHF
NA,few,TRBJ2-3,TRBV29-1,TGCAGCGTAGCGACAGACACAGATACGCAGTATTTT,CSVATDTDTQYF
NA,few,TRBJ2-7,TRBV3-1,TGTGCCAGCAGCCAAGGGTCGTCGGATGACCCCTACGAGCAGTACTTC,CASSQGSSDDPYEQYF
NA,few,TRBJ1-2,TRBV4-3,TGCGCCAGCAGCCAAGGGACCCAGGATGGCTACACCTTC,CASSQGTQDGYTF
TRBD1,once,TRBJ2-7,TRBV28,TGTGCCAGCAGTTTTTCAGACAGGGGGATCGACGAGCAGTACTTC,CASSFSDRGIDEQYF
NA,few,TRBJ1-3,TRBV28,TGTGCCAGCAGTCTCGGGACCTTCTACACCATATATTTT,CASSLGTFYTIYF
NA,few,TRBJ2-7,TRBV3-1,TGTGCCAGCAGCCAGGGACCGGGCAGGCAGTACTTC,CASSQGPGRQYF
TRBD1,NA,TRBJ2-5,TRBV28,TGTGCCAGCAGTTGGCCAGGGGGCAGGCAAATGGGGACCCAGTACTTC,CASSWPGGRQMGTQYF
TRBD2,NA,TRBJ2-2,TRBV7-2,TGTGCCAGCAGCTCATGGGGTTTGAGCGGGAGGGGTCCCGGGGAGCTGTTTTTT,CASSSWGLSGRGPGELFF
NA,NA,TRBJ2-5,TRBV7-2,TGTGCCAGCAGCTTAAACAAGGGTGTGACCCAGTACTTC,CASSLNKGVTQYF
NA,NA,TRBJ1-2,TRBV6-4,TGTGCCAGCAGACCGACAGGCACTACCTATGGCTACACCTTC,CASRPTGTTYGYTF
NA,NA,TRBJ2-1,TRBV6-6,TGTGCCAGCAGTTACGTGTGGGGGAAGCACAATGAGCAGTTCTTC,CASSYVWGKHNEQFF